This T cell receptor beta chain was documented in a study of identifying expanded T cells in peripheral blood. Measured with immunoSEQ multiplex PCR; TCRdb has only the in-frame clones, and not every one. The sample records approximately 81,000 clones, roughly 84% being singletons. The trim removed 4 bases at V and 5 bases at J, leaving 8 bases unmatched. The CDR3 has 15 residues. Germline loops: CDR1 SGHNT, CDR2 YENEEA. Input material: blood. The receptor comes from a person aged 18 to 75 in good health. This sequence joins TRBV11-3 and TRBJ2-7; 10 bases match TRBD2. The CDR3 nucleotides are TGTGCCAGCAGCTCTAGCGGGGGAAATCTACACGAGCAGTACTTC. It translates to CASSSSGGNLHEQYF.